The 30 T cell receptor beta chains presented below share a single source sample, sequenced in a study of T cells in women clearing cervical HPV infection. Assay used: immunoSEQ multiplex PCR; TCRdb lists only in-frame clones, some missing. The sample spans tens of thousands of clones; the ten largest clones claim under 5.5%. The source material was blood buffy coat. The source is a woman aged 18-70 years with a cervical HPV16 infection that either progressed to CIN3+ or cleared (not recorded which).

As for this clone: The sequence runs out 3 residues before the end of the CDR3; the remainder is reconstructed from the germline J gene. This sequence joins TRBV30 and TRBJ1-2; 7 nucleotides line up with TRBD1. This CDR3 has 13 residues. Trimming removed 2 bases from V and 5 bases from J; junction bases left unmatched: 5. In germline, CDR1 is GTSNPN, CDR2 SVGIG (reference sequence). The DNA read from the CDR3 is TGTGCCTGGAGTAGGGACAGACCATATGGC. Translation gives CAWSRDRPYG. The full CDR3 sequence reads CAWSRDRPYGYTF.

CDR3 DNA (partial): TGTGCCAGCAGCTCATCGAGGGTGTTTGATGGC. It yields the protein CASSSSRVFDG. The complete CDR3 protein is CASSSSRVFDGYTF. The gene calls are TRBV7-9 and TRBJ1-2; D unclear. The read finishes 3 residues shy of the CDR3 end, and the germline J gene is used to complete it. This CDR3 contains 14 residues. Germline CDR1 is SEHNR and CDR2 is FQNEAQ (reference sequence). V lost 4 bases, J lost 6 bases, and 15 bases lay in between.

CDR3 amino acids: CASSFYGLGTDTQYF. Partial CDR3 DNA: TGTGCCAGCAGCTTTTATGGACTAGGGACAGATACG. The V call is TRBV5-4, the J call TRBJ2-3, with 7 bases matching TRBD2. The read terminates 3 residues ahead of where the CDR3 ends, so the germline J gene completes it. V lost 2 bases to trimming and J lost 3 bases; unmatched junction nucleotides: 6. The V gene's germline CDR1 is SGHNT and CDR2 YYREEE (reference sequence). CDR3 length equals 15 residues.

Points on this clone: Compared with germline, one end of the junction differs, possibly owing to a read error. Sequencing ends 3 residues short of the CDR3 end; the germline J gene provides the rest. V usage is TRBV4-2 and J usage is TRBJ1-4; the match to TRBD1 covers 8 bases. Germline values: CDR1 LGHNA, CDR2 YNFKEQ. The CDR3 contains 16 residues. Partial CDR3 DNA: TGCGCCAGCAGCCGGGGTGAGGGCAGGGGGCCTGAAAAA. Its translation: CASSRGEGRGPEK. In full, the CDR3 is CASSRGEGRGPEKLFF.

Remarks on this clone: Read sequence stops 3 residues before the CDR3 end, and the germline J gene provides the missing end. The J gene is TRBJ1-4, the V gene TRBV9; the D gene is possibly TRBD1 (5 bases). In germline, CDR1 is SGDLS, CDR2 YYNGEE. Trimming cost V 0 bases and J 2 bases, with 14 bases left between them. This CDR3 region has 17 residues. CDR3: CASSVGLAGITNEKLFF. The sequenced part of the CDR3 DNA is TGTGCCAGCAGCGTAGGGCTGGCAGGGATTACTAATGAAAAA.

Notes on this clone: Coverage ceases 3 residues before the CDR3 finishes, and the germline J gene fills in the end. The V and J genes are TRBV11-2 and TRBJ2-7; 7 nucleotides agree with TRBD1. Germline lookup yields CDR1 SGHAT and CDR2 FQNNGV. V lost 5 bases to trimming and J lost 3 bases; unmatched junction nucleotides: 7. The CDR3 contains 14 residues. The CDR3: CASSAERTGYEQYF. The CDR3 DNA, read in part, is TGTGCCAGCAGCGCCGAACGGACAGGCTACGAG.

For this clone: The read comes to an end 3 residues before the CDR3 does, leaving the germline J gene to fill in the end. This chain uses TRBV9 with TRBJ2-2; no clear D gene. V lost 0 bases, J lost 2 bases, and 14 bases lay in between. The germline CDR1 and CDR2 sequences are SGDLS and YYNGEE. There are 17 residues in the CDR3. The DNA read from the CDR3 is TGTGCCAGCAGCGTAGACATTTTACCCACCAACACCGGGGAG. Residues: CASSVDILPTNTGE. The whole CDR3 protein reads CASSVDILPTNTGELFF.

With regard to this clone: The read gets to within 3 residues of the CDR3 end, and the germline J gene fills in the rest. This chain uses TRBV20-1 with TRBJ1-1; perhaps TRBD1 as D (6 bases). This CDR3 is built from 15 residues. Trimming removed 6 bases from V and 3 bases from J, with 20 bases in between. Germline CDR1 and CDR2: DFQATT and SNEGSKA (reference sequence). CDR3 DNA, as far as it was read: TGCAGTGCCCCTGACCCGGGGGGCGCGTACACTGAA. Its protein is CSAPDPGGAYTE. The full CDR3 is CSAPDPGGAYTEAFF.

Points on this clone: With the read ending 3 residues before the CDR3 end, the germline J gene is used to fill in that end. The genes are TRBV2 and TRBJ2-1; D might be TRBD2 (6 bases). The V gene lost 6 bases and the J gene lost 0 bases, with 18 bases spanning the gap. Germline V CDR1 and CDR2: SNHLY, FYNNEI. This CDR3 has 17 amino acids. The chain's CDR3 is CASRATGTESSYNEQFF. The CDR3 DNA, read in part, is TGTGCCAGCAGGGCTACCGGGACTGAAAGCTCCTACAATGAG.

Details on this clone: From the germline J gene comes the end of the CDR3, since the read stops 3 residues before it. J is TRBJ1-1 and V is TRBV5-6, with D maybe TRBD1 (6 bases). V shed 4 bases and J shed 4 bases, with 17 bases lying between them. CDR3 length equals 15 residues. Germline CDR1 SGHDT, CDR2 YYEEEE. CDR3 bases read: TGTGCCAGCAGCGGGGCAACAGGGATCCCCACTGAA. It codes for CASSGATGIPTE. The complete CDR3 protein is CASSGATGIPTEAFF. Looking up the rest from reference TRBV5-6 and TRBJ1-1 gives the full variable domain: DAGVTQSPTHLIKTRGQQVTLRCSPKSGHDTVSWYQQALGQGPQFIFQYYEEEERQRGNFPDRFSGHQFPNYSSELNVNALLLGDSALYLCASSGATGIPTEAFFGQGTRLTVV.

Regarding this clone: With the read ending 3 residues before the CDR3 end, the germline J gene is used to fill in that end. The genes are TRBV30 and TRBJ1-6, with D hard to call. The CDR3 consists of 12 residues. V was clipped by 0 bases and J by 9 bases, with 6 bases between them. Germline-derived CDR1 and CDR2 are GTSNPN and SVGIG (reference sequence). Here the CDR3 reads CAWSVMASPLHF. The covered CDR3 bases are TGTGCCTGGAGTGTGATGGCTTCACCC. Using reference TRBV30 and TRBJ1-6 for the parts outside the CDR3, the full variable domain is SQTIHQWPATLVQPVGSPLSLECTVEGTSNPNLYWYRQAAGRGLQLLFYSVGIGQISSEVPQNLSASRPQDRQFILSSKKLLLSDSGFYLCAWSVMASPLHFGNGTRLTVT.

To note about this clone: The CDR3 goes on 3 residues after the read ends, and that part is filled in from the germline J gene. This chain connects TRBV20-1 to TRBJ2-4; 7 positions match TRBD1. The V gene end was trimmed by 5 bases and the J gene end by 8 bases; junction bases not matched to a gene: 15. The CDR3 length is 15 residues. Germline V CDR1 and CDR2: DFQATT, SNEGSKA (reference sequence). The covered CDR3 bases are TGCAGTGCTCCCGATGGGAGAGAGGGGGCGGACATT. Its translation: CSAPDGREGADI. The whole CDR3 reads CSAPDGREGADIQYF.

With regard to this clone: The read comes to an end 3 residues before the CDR3 does, leaving the germline J gene to fill in the end. The sample contains more than one DNA sequence encoding this CDR3. The chain uses TRBV30 and TRBJ2-5, with D unclear. V lost 1 base to trimming and J lost 2 bases, with 17 bases between them. Germline CDR1 reads GTSNPN; CDR2 reads SVGIG (reference sequence). CDR3 length: 16 amino acids. The CDR3 loop is CAWSGSSTGLQETQYF. Incomplete CDR3 DNA: TGTGCCTGGAGTGGTTCCTCCACGGGTCTTCAAGAGACC.

Concerning this clone: With the read ending 3 residues before the CDR3 end, the germline J gene is used to fill in that end. The chain couples TRBV7-6 to TRBJ2-2; 8 bases align to TRBD1. Germline V gene lookup returns CDR1 SGHVS and CDR2 FNYEAQ. V gave up 3 bases and J gave up 5 bases; unmatched junction bases: 8. This CDR3 has 16 residues. This CDR3 reads CASSFRDRGGTGELFF. The sequenced part of the CDR3 DNA is TGTGCCAGCAGCTTCAGAGACAGGGGCGGAACCGGGGAG.

The CDR3 spells CAIRSAGELFF. CDR3 DNA (partial): TGTGCCATCAGGTCCGCCGGGGAG. The genes are TRBV10-3 and TRBJ2-2; D remains unclear. The read ends 3 residues early relative to the CDR3; the germline J gene fills the gap. The germline CDR1 and CDR2 sequences are ENHRY and SYGVKD. This CDR3 has 11 amino acids. Trimming stripped 6 bases from V and 6 bases from J, with 5 bases between.

With respect to this clone: The read falls 3 residues short of the CDR3 end, and the missing part is taken from the germline J gene. V gene TRBV13 combines with J gene TRBJ2-1, with TRBD2 identical over 10 bases. This CDR3 spans 15 amino acids. V lost 3 bases and J lost 8; bases outside the gene matches: 7. In germline, CDR1 is PRHDT, CDR2 FYEKMQ (reference sequence). Incomplete CDR3 DNA: TGTGCCAGCAGCTTGGGTAGCGGGGGGATGTATGAG. Protein sequence: CASSLGSGGMYE. The CDR3 as a whole reads CASSLGSGGMYEQFF.

Incomplete CDR3 DNA: TGTGCCAGCAGCGCGGACAGGGCGAGAGGCGGGGAG. It specifies CASSADRARGGE. The whole CDR3 protein is CASSADRARGGELFF. The chain links TRBV7-2 to TRBJ2-2; the match to TRBD1 covers 8 bases. The read ends 3 residues before the CDR3 terminus; that terminus is restored from the germline J gene. The V segment lost 5 bases and the J segment 7 bases; nucleotides outside the gene matches: 9. The CDR3 totals 15 residues. CDR1 SGHTA and CDR2 FQGNSA come from the germline V gene. The entire variable domain, with the rest obtained from reference TRBV7-2 and TRBJ2-2, is as follows: GAGVSQSPSNKVTEKGKDVELRCDPISGHTALYWYRQSLGQGLEFLIYFQGNSAPDKSGLPSDRFSAERTGGSVSTLTIQRTQQEDSAVYLCASSADRARGGELFFGEGSRLTVL.

With respect to this clone: The read stops 3 residues short of the end of the CDR3; the missing end is completed from the germline J gene. The chain couples TRBV5-1 to TRBJ2-2; 8 bases line up with TRBD1. Germline assignment: CDR1 SGHRS and CDR2 YFSETQ. CDR3 length: 14 residues. The covered CDR3 bases are TGCGCCAGCAGCCGGACAGGGCGTAATGAAAAG. Its protein is CASSRTGRNEK. The entire CDR3 protein is CASSRTGRNEKLFF. Together with reference TRBV5-1 and TRBJ2-2, the CDR3 gives the full variable domain: KAGVTQTPRYLIKTRGQQVTLSCSPISGHRSVSWYQQTPGQGLQFLFEYFSETQRNKGNFPGRFSGRQFSNSRSEMNVSTLELGDSALYLCASSRTGRNEKLFFGEGSRLTVL.

A remark on this clone: The sequenced fragment ends 3 residues before the CDR3 boundary, so the rest is inferred from the germline J gene. V gene TRBV5-1 combines with J gene TRBJ2-2, with 7 nucleotides matching TRBD1. Germline values: CDR1 SGHRS, CDR2 YFSETQ. The CDR3 loop spans 15 amino acids. Germline trimming cut 2 bases from V and 7 bases from J; bases unmatched to any gene: 8. This chain's CDR3 is CASSFTARGYGELFF. The covered CDR3 bases are TGCGCCAGCAGCTTTACAGCCAGGGGGTACGGGGAG.

Comments on this clone: The DNA ends 3 residues before the CDR3 does, and the rest of the CDR3 is filled in from the germline J gene. The V call is TRBV7-9, the J call TRBJ1-3; D not resolved. The germline V and J ends were trimmed by 9 bases and 2 bases, with 8 bases remaining between them. Germline V lookup: CDR1 SEHNR, CDR2 FQNEAQ (reference sequence). The CDR3 has 12 residues. CDR3 region: CASRSTGNTIYF. Incomplete CDR3 DNA: TGTGCCAGTAGAAGCACTGGAAACACC.

CDR3 in amino acids: CASSPMASGGSYEQYF. The sequenced CDR3 bases are TGTGCCAGCAGCCCGATGGCTAGCGGGGGGTCCTACGAG. The V gene is TRBV9, the J gene TRBJ2-7; TRBD2 aligns across 11 bases. The read falls 3 residues short of the CDR3 end, and the missing part is taken from the germline J gene. CDR1 is SGDLS, CDR2 YYNGEE, per germline. With V trimmed by 4 bases and J by 1 base, 7 bases remained unmatched. This CDR3 has 16 amino acids.

Comment on this clone: The CDR3 is cut off 3 residues early in the read; its end comes from the germline J gene. The chain has TRBV7-6 and TRBJ2-7, with D perhaps matching TRBD2 (6 bases). Germline-derived CDR1 and CDR2 are SGHVS and FNYEAQ. Trimming took 4 bases from V and 5 from J, leaving 15 bases between them. The CDR3 spans 14 residues. The covered CDR3 bases are TGTGCCAGCAGCTCGGGACTCCTTGACCACGAG. It translates to CASSSGLLDHE. The full CDR3 protein is CASSSGLLDHEQYF.

On this clone itself: Sequencing ends 3 residues short of the CDR3 end; the germline J gene provides the rest. This chain links TRBV5-1 with TRBJ2-7, with 11 positions matching TRBD1. V shed 4 bases and J 2 bases; nucleotides not matched to a gene: 5. This CDR3 is 15 amino acids long. Germline V CDR1 and CDR2: SGHRS, YFSETQ. This chain's CDR3 is CASSLRDRGTYEQYF. CDR3 bases read: TGCGCCAGCAGCCTCCGGGACAGGGGGACCTACGAG.

As concerns this clone: The observed sequence ends 3 residues before the CDR3 terminus, with the missing tail filled in from the germline J gene. The chain employs TRBV10-3 and TRBJ2-5, with TRBD1 matching 7 bases. The germline gives CDR1 ENHRY, CDR2 SYGVKD. The CDR3 contains 13 residues. With V trimmed by 5 bases and J by 2 bases, 2 bases remained unmatched. The CDR3 here is CAISRQGQETQYF. The sequenced CDR3 bases are TGTGCCATCAGTAGACAGGGACAAGAGACC.

Notes on this clone: One junction end disagrees with the germline gene, perhaps due to a read error. The CDR3 extends 3 residues past the end of the read, so its final part is completed from the germline J gene. The chain couples TRBV29-1 to TRBJ1-2; 7 nucleotides line up with TRBD1. Germline values: CDR1 SQVTM, CDR2 ANQGSEA. The length of the CDR3 is 12 residues. The CDR3 here is CSVSDRYYVYTF. The CDR3 bases that were read are TGCAGCGTTTCGGACAGGTACTATGTC.

A remark on this clone: The read is 3 residues too short to cover the CDR3 end, so that end is filled in from the germline J gene. This chain joins TRBV30 and TRBJ1-2, with 7 bases aligning to TRBD1. In germline, CDR1 is GTSNPN, CDR2 SVGIG (reference sequence). V shed 1 base, J shed 5 bases, and the junction held 4 bases outside the gene matches. The CDR3 has 13 amino acids. CDR3 loop: CAWSGDSGYGYTF. CDR3 DNA (partial): TGTGCCTGGAGTGGGGACAGTGGGTATGGC.

Details on this clone: Read data end 3 residues before the CDR3 end; the end is taken from the germline J gene. The rearrangement joins TRBV30 to TRBJ1-6; TRBD1 matches at 10 bases. The CDR3 has 13 amino acids. Germline CDR1 is GTSNPN and CDR2 is SVGIG (reference sequence). V shed 5 bases, J shed 9 bases, and the junction held 4 bases outside the gene matches. The sequenced part of the CDR3 DNA is TGTGCCTGGTGCGGGACAGGGGTTTCACCC. This sequence encodes CAWCGTGVSP. In full, the CDR3 is CAWCGTGVSPLHF.

The CDR3 bases that were read are TGTGCCAGCAGCTTGACAGGGGATTCCACAGATACG. Translation: CASSLTGDSTDT. The complete CDR3 protein is CASSLTGDSTDTQYF. The gene calls are TRBV7-9 and TRBJ2-3, with 8 bases identical to TRBD1. The read is 3 residues too short to cover the CDR3 end, so that end is filled in from the germline J gene. J gave up 2 bases and V 3 bases, and 4 bases lay outside the gene matches. The CDR3 covers 15 residues. CDR1 SEHNR and CDR2 FQNEAQ come from the germline V gene (reference sequence).

Note on this clone: The read finishes 3 residues shy of the CDR3 end, and the germline J gene is used to complete it. The J gene is TRBJ1-1, the V gene TRBV5-3; D ambiguous. TRBV5-3 is classed as an ORF, of uncertain function. V lost 4 bases to trimming and J lost 7 bases, with 14 bases between them. The length of the CDR3 is 13 residues. CDR3 in amino acids: CARSPHMRNEAFF. The sequenced part of the CDR3 DNA is TGTGCCAGAAGCCCCCACATGCGGAATGAA.

Turning to this clone: The DNA ends 3 residues before the CDR3 does, and the rest of the CDR3 is filled in from the germline J gene. The chain recombines TRBV19 with TRBJ1-4; possibly TRBD1 for D (5 bases). Germline values: CDR1 LNHDA, CDR2 SQIVND (reference sequence). The germline V and J ends were trimmed by 3 bases and 7 bases, with 12 bases remaining between them. The length of the CDR3 is 14 residues. The CDR3 bases that were read are TGTGCCAGTAGTATTGGGGCAGGTCGTGAAAAA. Translation gives CASSIGAGREK. The complete CDR3 reads CASSIGAGREKLFF.